The 24 T cell receptor beta chains reported below all come from one sample, sequenced in a study of vaccination effects on CD4 cells after COVID-19. Before sequencing took place, the ViraFEST assay used viral peptide pools to expand antigen-specific CD4+ T cells. Subsequent to approximately 11 days of culture, CD4+ T cells were isolated. By PCR, the person was confirmed to have had SARS-CoV-2 infection between March and December 2020. Assay: immunoSEQ multiplex PCR; the TCRdb copy retains only in-frame clones and omits some. The sample includes some 40,000 clones, approximately 78% of them seen just once. These receptors' antigens are unknown. Sequences were derived from CD4+ T cells from PBMCs cultured with HCoV-NL63 spike peptides, sampled before COVID-19 vaccination. The receptors were gathered from a human donor who had a prior SARS-CoV-2 infection.

The chain uses TRBV7-6 and TRBJ2-2, with D unclear. Trimming shortened V by 5 bases and J by 6 bases, and 10 bases separated the two germline ends. CDR1 SGHVS and CDR2 FNYEAQ come from the germline V gene. The CDR3 sequence is 13 residues long. CDR3 nucleotide sequence: TGTGCCAGCAGCACACAGCTGGCCGGGGAGCTGTTTTTT. It yields the protein CASSTQLAGELFF.

The chain employs TRBV10-3 and TRBJ2-2, with D perhaps given as TRBD1 or TRBD2 (5 bases each). Trimming pared 7 bases from V and 1 base from J, leaving 16 bases between. The CDR3 has 16 residues. The V gene's germline CDR1 is ENHRY and CDR2 SYGVKD. CDR3 sequence reads: CAITRGEGRNTGELFF. DNA for the CDR3: TGTGCCATCACCCGCGGTGAGGGGAGGAACACCGGGGAGCTGTTTTTT.

The chain recombines TRBV5-4 with TRBJ1-1; no firm D call. The V gene lost 0 bases and the J gene lost 5 bases, with 2 bases spanning the gap. CDR3 length: 11 amino acids. In germline, CDR1 is SGHNT, CDR2 YYREEE (reference sequence). The CDR3 sequence is CASSLGTEAFF. The DNA of the CDR3 is TGTGCCAGCAGCTTGGGGACTGAAGCTTTCTTT. Full variable domain (remainder filled in from reference TRBV5-4 and TRBJ1-1): ETGVTQSPTHLIKTRGQQVTLRCSSQSGHNTVSWYQQALGQGPQFIFQYYREEENGRGNFPPRFSGLQFPNYSSELNVNALELDDSALYLCASSLGTEAFFGQGTRLTVV.

This chain uses TRBV11-3 with TRBJ2-7; TRBD1 is a possible D gene (5 bases). The V gene's germline CDR1 is SGHNT and CDR2 YENEEA. The CDR3 totals 17 residues. Trimming removed 1 base at V and 0 bases at J, with 16 bases between. The CDR3 sequence is CASSLVPRPTGSYEQYF. CDR3 nucleotide sequence: TGTGCCAGCAGCTTAGTCCCCCGGCCAACAGGCTCCTACGAGCAGTACTTC. The whole variable domain, filled in from reference TRBV11-3 and TRBJ2-7, reads EAGVVQSPRYKIIEKKQPVAFWCNPISGHNTLYWYLQNLGQGPELLIRYENEEAVDDSQLPKDRFSAERLKGVDSTLKIQPAELGDSAVYLCASSLVPRPTGSYEQYFGPGTRLTVT.

The V call is TRBV4-2, the J call TRBJ1-2, with a tentative D call TRBD1 (6 bases). This CDR3 spans 16 amino acids. The germline V gene has CDR1 LGHNA and CDR2 YNFKEQ. Trimming removed 0 bases at V and 2 bases at J, with 13 bases between. The CDR3 coding sequence is TGTGCCAGCAGCCAAGATCCACACAGGGCAAACTATGGCTACACCTTC. It translates to CASSQDPHRANYGYTF.

This clone occurred a few times. V and J are TRBV5-1 and TRBJ2-5; a weak D match, TRBD2 (5 bases). The CDR3 is 15 amino acids. The V gene lost 3 bases and the J gene lost 5 bases, with 17 bases spanning the gap. Per germline, CDR1 SGHRS and CDR2 YFSETQ. CDR3 amino acids: CASSSGRAVTETQYF. The CDR3 DNA reads as TGCGCCAGCAGCTCCGGGCGAGCGGTCACGGAGACCCAGTACTTC.

This clone was detected only a few times. This chain links TRBV25-1 with TRBJ1-5, with D hard to call. Per the germline V gene, CDR1 is MGHDK and CDR2 is SYGVNS. CDR3 length: 14 amino acids. Trimming removed 11 bases at V and 2 bases at J, with 16 bases between. The CDR3 loop reads CAQGGRFGNQPQHF. The CDR3 coding sequence is TGTGCCCAAGGAGGCAGGTTCGGCAATCAGCCCCAGCATTTT.

The chain employs TRBV6-5 and TRBJ1-2; D is possibly TRBD1 (6 bases). V was shortened by 8 bases and J by 4 bases, with 14 bases between the two germline ends. This CDR3 has 13 amino acids. Germline V gene data show CDR1 as MNHEY and CDR2 as SVGAGI. The CDR3 bases are TGTGCCAGCCGAGGACAGTCAATCTATGGCTACACCTTC. Its protein is CASRGQSIYGYTF.

The V call is TRBV2, the J call TRBJ2-5; 11 bases line up with TRBD1. V gave up 4 bases and J gave up 5 bases; unmatched junction bases: 15. The CDR3 runs to 18 residues. In germline, CDR1 is SNHLY, CDR2 FYNNEI. The CDR3 protein is CASSGRRGTGGAWETQYF. The CDR3, as DNA: TGTGCCAGCAGTGGGAGGCGAGGGACAGGGGGAGCGTGGGAGACCCAGTACTTC.

This rearrangement joins TRBV6-6 to TRBJ1-4; the D gene is possibly TRBD1 (5 bases). The CDR3 runs 13 residues. Germline V CDR1 and CDR2: MNHNY, SVGAGI (reference sequence). The V end lost 2 bases, the J end lost 14 bases, and 15 bases lay between the germline ends. CDR3 sequence (DNA): TGTGCCAGCAGTTACGGTTCGGGACCGCGGCTGTTTTTT. Translation gives CASSYGSGPRLFF.

The chain carries TRBV5-1 and TRBJ1-1; no reliable D call. V shed 1 base and J shed 1 base, with 11 bases lying between them. The CDR3 sequence is 15 residues long. CDR1 is SGHRS, CDR2 YFSETQ, per germline. As DNA, the CDR3 is TGCGCCAGCAGCTTGAGTGTCCTGGGGAACACTGAAGCTTTCTTT. Its translation: CASSLSVLGNTEAFF.

This chain uses TRBV10-3 with TRBJ2-1; D is perhaps TRBD2 (6 bases). The CDR3 consists of 15 residues. V lost 6 bases to trimming and J lost 5 bases, with 17 bases between them. Germline V CDR1 and CDR2: ENHRY, SYGVKD. The CDR3 nucleotides are TGTGCCATCAGCGCGGCGGGACGAAACAACAATGAGCAGTTCTTC. Translation: CAISAAGRNNNEQFF.

The chain has TRBV3-1 (or the pseudogene TRBV3-2) and TRBJ2-7; unclear D gene. This CDR3 region has 15 residues. Looked up from germline, CDR1 is LGHDT and CDR2 is YNNKEL (reference sequence). Trimming took 0 bases from V and 3 from J, leaving 12 bases between them. In nucleotides, the CDR3 is TGTGCCAGCAGCCAAGATGCAGGAAGATTCTACGAGCAGTACTTC. Its translation: CASSQDAGRFYEQYF.

This sequence joins TRBV4-3 and TRBJ1-4; D not certain. The V and J ends lost 0 bases and 12 bases respectively, with 17 bases between them. The CDR3 extends over 15 amino acids. Germline lookup yields CDR1 LGHNA and CDR2 YSLEER. The CDR3 nucleotides read TGCGCCAGCAGCCAAGAGCTCTTGGGCGGATTAGAACTGTTTTTT. Amino acids: CASSQELLGGLELFF.

This chain links TRBV5-1 with TRBJ2-2, with D maybe TRBD2 (5 bases). CDR1 is SGHRS, CDR2 YFSETQ, per germline. With 4 bases removed from V and 3 bases from J, the gap between germline ends came to 16 bases. The CDR3 contains 16 residues. This CDR3 reads CASSVASSWDTGELFF. The CDR3 bases are TGCGCCAGCAGCGTGGCATCTAGCTGGGACACCGGGGAGCTGTTTTTT.

The rearrangement uses TRBV30 and TRBJ2-5; 7 bases are shared with TRBD1. The V gene end was trimmed by 2 bases and the J gene end by 7 bases; junction bases not matched to a gene: 7. This CDR3 has 13 residues. CDR1 is GTSNPN, CDR2 SVGIG, per germline (reference sequence). For the CDR3, the DNA is TGTGCCTGGAGTCCAGGGGGATTCGGGACCCAGTACTTC. Amino acids: CAWSPGGFGTQYF.

This clone was found a few times. The chain links TRBV2 to TRBJ2-5; TRBD2 matches at 7 bases. The CDR3 is made up of 15 amino acids. The trim removed 6 bases at V and 0 bases at J, leaving 7 bases unmatched. Per the germline V gene, CDR1 is SNHLY and CDR2 is FYNNEI. The CDR3 DNA follows: TGTGCCAGCAGCCGTAGCGGGCCGTACCAAGAGACCCAGTACTTC. It specifies CASSRSGPYQETQYF.

There are a few counts of this clone. V and J are TRBV2 and TRBJ1-2; D gene uncertain. Trimming left V 7 bases short and J 4 bases short, with 4 bases between. CDR3 size: 10 residues. CDR1 is SNHLY, CDR2 FYNNEI, per germline. The CDR3 DNA reads TGTGCCAGCAAAGGCTATGGCTACACCTTC. Protein: CASKGYGYTF.

The gene calls are TRBV5-1 and TRBJ1-1; 7 bases line up with TRBD1. Germline CDR1 SGHRS, CDR2 YFSETQ. The CDR3 has 14 amino acids. With V trimmed by 6 bases and J by 3 bases, 8 bases remained unmatched. The CDR3: CASTGDSRDTEAFF. The CDR3 region has the DNA TGCGCCAGCACAGGGGACAGTCGGGACACTGAAGCTTTCTTT.

CDR3 DNA sequence: TGTGCCTGGAGTGTACTGAGGGGCCGTGGCTACACCTTC. Its protein product is CAWSVLRGRGYTF. The chain has TRBV30 and TRBJ1-2; D perhaps matches TRBD1 (5 bases). The CDR3 spans 13 residues. Trimming shortened V by 0 bases and J by 7 bases, and 12 bases separated the two germline ends. Looked up from germline, CDR1 is GTSNPN and CDR2 is SVGIG (reference sequence). The complete variable domain, with remaining parts taken from reference TRBV30 and TRBJ1-2, reads SQTIHQWPATLVQPVGSPLSLECTVEGTSNPNLYWYRQAAGRGLQLLFYSVGIGQISSEVPQNLSASRPQDRQFILSSKKLLLSDSGFYLCAWSVLRGRGYTFGSGTRLTVV.

The chain is built from TRBV23-1 and TRBJ2-7; the D is unclear. TRBV23-1 is annotated as an ORF whose role is uncertain. V was trimmed by 1 base and J by 2 bases, leaving 9 bases between them. The CDR3 covers 14 residues. The CDR3 nucleotides read TGCGCCAGCAGTCAATGGGCGGACGCCTACGAGCAGTACTTC. As protein: CASSQWADAYEQYF.

The count of this clone is one. The chain links TRBV18 to TRBJ2-7; D remains unclear. The CDR3 loop spans 14 amino acids. The ends were cut back, 3 bases at V and 1 base at J, with 10 bases in the middle. Germline V gene data show CDR1 as KGHSH and CDR2 as LQKENI. CDR3: CASSPRAESYEQYF. The CDR3 DNA reads as TGTGCCAGCTCACCGCGCGCGGAATCCTACGAGCAGTACTTC.

The DNA for the CDR3 is TGTGCCAGTAGTATTAGGAGGGAGGGCACAGATACGCAGTATTTT. Protein sequence: CASSIRREGTDTQYF. This chain links TRBV19 with TRBJ2-3, with D possibly TRBD2 on 6 matching bases. Germline CDR1 reads LNHDA; CDR2 reads SQIVND (reference sequence). The V end lost 3 bases, the J end lost 1 base, and 11 bases lay between the germline ends. The CDR3 loop spans 15 amino acids.

The chain links TRBV5-1 to TRBJ1-6; D gene uncertain. This CDR3 is built from 17 residues. Germline CDR1 is SGHRS and CDR2 is YFSETQ. The V gene lost 1 base and the J gene lost 10 bases, with 21 bases spanning the gap. Here the CDR3 reads CASSLSIGALGSSPLHF. DNA for the CDR3: TGCGCCAGCAGCTTGTCTATAGGCGCTCTAGGCTCATCACCCCTCCACTTT.